The rows below give T cell receptor beta chains drawn from one sample of a study of shared clonotypes between healthy human individuals. Some clones are missing from TCRdb's copy, which holds only in-frame ones; the method was immunoSEQ multiplex PCR. The sample includes approximately 82,000 clones, 60% to 70% of them seen just once. Source material: memory CD8+ T cells sorted from blood. The source of these receptors is a man aged 30 to 45 in good health. The CDR3 runs from the conserved cysteine through the conserved F or W. D genes are given only for firm matches. Where a row states a size, it is once, few, many or the class of an expanded clone; other rows omit it.

d_gene	v_gene	abundance	j_gene	CDR3aa	CDR3nt
NA	TRBV9	NA	TRBJ2-3	CASSVVSDTQYF	TGTGCCAGCAGCGTAGTATCGGATACGCAGTATTTT
TRBD2	TRBV4-2	NA	TRBJ2-1	CASSPASGLGNEQFF	TGTGCCAGCAGCCCCGCTAGCGGGTTAGGCAATGAGCAGTTCTTC
NA	TRBV27	many	TRBJ2-7	CASSFFAAGGYEQYF	TGTGCCAGCAGTTTTTTCGCGGCAGGGGGGTACGAGCAGTACTTC
NA	TRBV30	NA	TRBJ1-1	CAWRPTQGLYTEAFF	TGTGCCTGGAGACCAACTCAGGGGTTGTACACTGAAGCTTTCTTT
TRBD1	TRBV9	NA	TRBJ2-1	CASSVWGTGEQFF	TGTGCCAGCAGCGTATGGGGGACAGGGGAGCAGTTCTTC
NA	TRBV4-3	NA	TRBJ2-2	CASSRNRQGGRAGELFF	TGCGCCAGCAGCCGGAATCGACAGGGCGGGAGAGCCGGGGAGCTGTTTTTT
TRBD1	TRBV9	NA	TRBJ2-2	CASSGATLPGQVPNTGELFF	TGTGCCAGCAGCGGTGCCACGCTTCCGGGACAGGTCCCGAACACCGGGGAGCTGTTTTTT
NA	TRBV28	NA	TRBJ1-3	CASRAQGYSGNTIYF	TGTGCCAGCAGGGCCCAGGGCTACTCTGGAAACACCATATATTTT
TRBD1	TRBV7-9	NA	TRBJ1-4	CASSPGQGKLFF	TGTGCCAGCAGCCCAGGACAGGGAAAACTGTTTTTT
TRBD1	TRBV27	NA	TRBJ1-2	CASSLTTGDGYTF	TGTGCCAGCAGTCTCACTACAGGGGATGGCTACACCTTC
NA	TRBV29-1	NA	TRBJ1-1	CSVEVSRVNTEAFF	TGCAGCGTTGAAGTAAGTAGGGTGAACACTGAAGCTTTCTTT
NA	TRBV15	NA	TRBJ2-2	CATSTGGMTSNTGELFF	TGTGCCACCAGCACCGGTGGCATGACGTCGAACACCGGGGAGCTGTTTTTT
NA	TRBV5-6	NA	TRBJ2-1	CASSSDTSSGYNEQFF	TGTGCCAGCAGCTCCGACACCTCCTCCGGCTACAATGAGCAGTTCTTC
NA	TRBV5-6	NA	TRBJ1-1	CASSEAVGNREAFF	TGTGCCAGCAGCGAGGCAGTGGGGAACCGTGAAGCTTTCTTT
NA	TRBV30	NA	TRBJ2-2	CAWSVSSRELFF	TGTGCCTGGAGTGTATCGTCCCGGGAGCTGTTTTTT
NA	TRBV6-6	NA	TRBJ2-3	CASSYGSGTDTQYF	TGTGCCAGCAGTTACGGTTCAGGCACAGATACGCAGTATTTT
TRBD2	TRBV28	NA	TRBJ2-7	CASTEIGLAESSYEQYF	TGTGCCAGCACCGAGATCGGGCTAGCGGAAAGCTCCTACGAGCAGTACTTC